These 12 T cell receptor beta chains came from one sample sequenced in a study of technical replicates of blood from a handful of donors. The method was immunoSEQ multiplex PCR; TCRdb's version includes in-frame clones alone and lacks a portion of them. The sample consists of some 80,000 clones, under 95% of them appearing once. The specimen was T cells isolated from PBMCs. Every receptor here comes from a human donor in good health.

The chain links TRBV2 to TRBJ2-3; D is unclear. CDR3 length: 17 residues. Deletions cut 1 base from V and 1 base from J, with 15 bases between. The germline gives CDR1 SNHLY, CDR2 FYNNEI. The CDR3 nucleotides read TGTGCCAGCAGTGAAGGAGGCGGATACTTCGGCACAGATACGCAGTATTTT. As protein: CASSEGGGYFGTDTQYF.

DNA of the CDR3: TGTGCCAGTAGTATTGGCAGGAACACTGAAGCTTTCTTT. Protein: CASSIGRNTEAFF. The J gene is TRBJ1-1, the V gene TRBV19; D is undetermined. V was trimmed by 3 bases and J by 1 base, leaving 6 bases between them. Germline values: CDR1 LNHDA, CDR2 SQIVND (reference sequence). The CDR3 consists of 13 residues.

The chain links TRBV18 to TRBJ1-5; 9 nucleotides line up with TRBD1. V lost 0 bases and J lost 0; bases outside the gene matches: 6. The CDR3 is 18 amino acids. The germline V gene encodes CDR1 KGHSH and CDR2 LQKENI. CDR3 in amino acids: CASSPPGQGGYSNQPQHF. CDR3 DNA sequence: TGTGCCAGCTCACCACCGGGACAGGGCGGTTATAGCAATCAGCCCCAGCATTTT.

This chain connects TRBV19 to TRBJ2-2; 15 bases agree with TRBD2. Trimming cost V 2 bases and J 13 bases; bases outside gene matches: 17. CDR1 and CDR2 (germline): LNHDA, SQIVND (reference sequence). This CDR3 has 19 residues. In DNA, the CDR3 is TGTGCCAGTAGTATACCACCGGGACTAGCGGGAGGCCCCTCCTTGTTGCTGTTTTTT. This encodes CASSIPPGLAGGPSLLLFF.

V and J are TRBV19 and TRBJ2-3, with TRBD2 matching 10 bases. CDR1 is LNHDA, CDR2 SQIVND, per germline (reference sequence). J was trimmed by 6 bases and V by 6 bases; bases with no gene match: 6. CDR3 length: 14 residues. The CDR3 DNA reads TGTGCCAGTAGGCCGGGACTAGCGCTGGATACGCAGTATTTT. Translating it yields CASRPGLALDTQYF.

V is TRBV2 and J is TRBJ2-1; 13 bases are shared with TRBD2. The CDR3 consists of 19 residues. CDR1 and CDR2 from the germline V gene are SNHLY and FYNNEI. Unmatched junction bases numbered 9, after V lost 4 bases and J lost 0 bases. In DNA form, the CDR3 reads TGTGCCAGCAGTGGGGAGAGACTAGCGGGGGGCCGCTCCTACAATGAGCAGTTCTTC. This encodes CASSGERLAGGRSYNEQFF.

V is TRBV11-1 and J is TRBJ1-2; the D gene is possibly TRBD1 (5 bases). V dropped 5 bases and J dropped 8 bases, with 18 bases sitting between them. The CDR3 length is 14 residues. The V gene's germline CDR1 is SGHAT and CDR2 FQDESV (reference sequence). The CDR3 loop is CASSLERGQGGYTF. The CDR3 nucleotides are TGTGCCAGCAGCCTAGAACGTGGGCAGGGCGGCTACACCTTC. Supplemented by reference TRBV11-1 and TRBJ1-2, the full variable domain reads EAEVAQSPRYKITEKSQAVAFWCDPISGHATLYWYRQILGQGPELLVQFQDESVVDDSQLPKDRFSAERLKGVDSTLKIQPAELGDSAMYLCASSLERGQGGYTFGSGTRLTVV.

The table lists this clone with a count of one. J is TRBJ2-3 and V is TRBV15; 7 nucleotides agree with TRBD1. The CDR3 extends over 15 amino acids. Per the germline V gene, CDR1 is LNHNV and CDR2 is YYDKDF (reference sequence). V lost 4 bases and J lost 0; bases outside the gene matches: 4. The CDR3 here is CATSIRDRSTDTQYF. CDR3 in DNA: TGTGCCACCAGCATCCGGGACAGAAGCACAGATACGCAGTATTTT. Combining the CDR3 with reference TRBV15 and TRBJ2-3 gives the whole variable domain DAMVIQNPRYQVTQFGKPVTLSCSQTLNHNVMYWYQQKSSQAPKLLFHYYDKDFNNEADTPDNFQSRRPNTSFCFLDIRSPGLGDTAMYLCATSIRDRSTDTQYFGPGTRLTVL.

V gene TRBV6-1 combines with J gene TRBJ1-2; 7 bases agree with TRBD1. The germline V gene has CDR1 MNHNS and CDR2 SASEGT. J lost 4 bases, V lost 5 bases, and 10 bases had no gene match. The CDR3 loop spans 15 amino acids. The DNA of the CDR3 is TGTGCCAGCAGTACGGAGAAAGGGACAGCCTATGGCTACACCTTC. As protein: CASSTEKGTAYGYTF.

For the CDR3, the DNA is TGCGCCAGCTCTTCCGGGACTAGCGAACTCAATGAGCAGTTCTTC. This translates into CASSSGTSELNEQFF. The V call is TRBV5-1, the J call TRBJ2-1; TRBD2 aligns across 10 bases. V lost 7 bases to trimming and J lost 6 bases; unmatched junction nucleotides: 10. This CDR3 region has 15 residues. Germline V gene sequence: CDR1 SGHRS, CDR2 YFSETQ. Supplemented by reference TRBV5-1 and TRBJ2-1, the full variable domain reads KAGVTQTPRYLIKTRGQQVTLSCSPISGHRSVSWYQQTPGQGLQFLFEYFSETQRNKGNFPGRFSGRQFSNSRSEMNVSTLELGDSALYLCASSSGTSELNEQFFGPGTRLTVL.

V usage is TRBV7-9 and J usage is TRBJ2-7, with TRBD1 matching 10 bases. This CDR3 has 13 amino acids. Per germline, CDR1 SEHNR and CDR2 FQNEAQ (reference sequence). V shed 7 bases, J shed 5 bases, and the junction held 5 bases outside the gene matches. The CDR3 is CASTRGQGNEQYF. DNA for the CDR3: TGTGCCAGCACCAGGGGACAGGGGAACGAGCAGTACTTC.

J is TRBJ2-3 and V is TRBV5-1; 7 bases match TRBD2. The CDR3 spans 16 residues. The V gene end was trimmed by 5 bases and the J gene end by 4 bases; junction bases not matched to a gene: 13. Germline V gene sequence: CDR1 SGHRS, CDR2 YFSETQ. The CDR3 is CASRALAAGTPDTQYF. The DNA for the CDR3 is TGCGCCAGCAGGGCCTTAGCAGCGGGAACCCCAGATACGCAGTATTTT.